This passage covers 8 T cell receptor beta chains from one sample sequenced in a study of shared clonotypes between healthy human individuals. Produced via immunoSEQ multiplex PCR; TCRdb's table is partial and in-frame only. The sample records about 1 million clones, about four fifths being singletons. Sequencing was carried out using memory CD4+ T cells from PBMCs. As to subset: CD45RA-negative fraction. The receptors stem from a man younger than 35 in good health. Some clones in this sample may be carry-over from other donors' samples.

The chain combines TRBV7-3 with TRBJ2-5, with unresolved D. Looked up from germline, CDR1 is SGHTA and CDR2 is FQGTGA. CDR3 length: 14 residues. V was pared by 5 bases and J by 1 base, with 11 bases between. The CDR3 DNA sequence: TGTGCCAGCAGCCATCCGGACCCCCAAGAGACCCAGTACTTC. It translates to CASSHPDPQETQYF.

J is TRBJ2-3 and V is TRBV5-1; TRBD1 or TRBD2 may be the D gene (5 bases each). Trimming pared 5 bases from V and 7 bases from J, leaving 17 bases between. The CDR3 has 14 residues. Germline V gives CDR1 SGHRS, CDR2 YFSETQ. The CDR3 DNA follows: TGCGCCAGCAGTCCCGGGACCTCCCTCAATACGCAGTATTTT. Translation gives CASSPGTSLNTQYF.

Note on this clone: Other DNA sequences from this sample encode an identical CDR3 as well. The rearrangement links TRBV7-9 to TRBJ2-3; no definite D call. Trimming took off 4 bases at V and 3 bases at J, with 5 bases between the two ends. CDR3 length equals 12 residues. Germline CDR1 and CDR2: SEHNR and FQNEAQ (reference sequence). The CDR3 DNA reads as TGTGCCAGCAGCTCGTCTACAGATACGCAGTATTTT. This translates into CASSSSTDTQYF.

This clone was recorded once. For the CDR3, the DNA is TGTGCCAGCAGCCGAGCGGGAATGGGGGAGACCCAGTACTTC. Translating gives CASSRAGMGETQYF. The rearrangement joins TRBV7-3 to TRBJ2-5; 7 bases are shared with TRBD2. With V trimmed by 5 bases and J by 5 bases, 8 bases remained unmatched. The CDR3 extends over 14 amino acids. CDR1 SGHTA and CDR2 FQGTGA come from the germline V gene.

This clone showed up just a few times. V usage is TRBV25-1 and J usage is TRBJ1-1; D is unresolved. The CDR3 runs 16 residues. V lost 5 bases to trimming and J lost 0 bases, with 16 bases between them. Germline V gene data show CDR1 as MGHDK and CDR2 as SYGVNS. The CDR3 DNA reads as TGTGCCAGCAGTCCTTGGACGAGGGCTCTGAACACTGAAGCTTTCTTT. Translating it yields CASSPWTRALNTEAFF.

The rearrangement uses TRBV9 and TRBJ2-2; no reliable D call. CDR1 SGDLS and CDR2 YYNGEE come from the germline V gene. Trimming pared 0 bases from V and 6 bases from J, leaving 12 bases between. This CDR3 has 15 residues. The CDR3 DNA follows: TGTGCCAGCAGCGTAGAGGCCCTGATCCCCGGGGAGCTGTTTTTT. Amino acids: CASSVEALIPGELFF.

This clone was counted between two and nine times. V usage is TRBV2 and J usage is TRBJ2-1; 8 bases are a match to TRBD1. The V and J ends lost 2 bases and 9 bases, in that order; junction bases with no gene match: 9. The CDR3 contains 15 residues. Looked up from germline, CDR1 is SNHLY and CDR2 is FYNNEI. The CDR3 nucleotides are TGTGCCAGCAGTGAAATTCAGGGGGCTCAGGGTGAGCAGTTCTTC. Its translation is CASSEIQGAQGEQFF.

The chain uses TRBV20-1 and TRBJ2-7, with unresolved D. The length of the CDR3 is 11 residues. The V and J ends lost 5 bases and 6 bases respectively, with 11 bases between them. The germline V gene encodes CDR1 DFQATT and CDR2 SNEGSKA (reference sequence). CDR3 region: CSAARHAEQYF. As DNA, the CDR3 is TGCAGTGCTGCCCGACATGCCGAGCAGTACTTC.